The 27 T cell receptor beta chains given below trace back to one sample, sequenced in a study of identical twins. TCRdb fed the 5' RACE reads into MiXCR, producing one record per CDR3 protein. This sample yields 500,000 to 650,000 distinct CDR3 sequences, of which about a fifth are seen a single time; 0.4% to 0.6% belongs to the top ten. In addition, the sample was reused for a study of yellow fever vaccine responses in identical twins.

Sequencing input: CD4+ T cells sorted from blood. All receptors derive from a woman between 18 and 29 years old in good health.

CDR3: CASSLWNGKAFF. Written as DNA, the CDR3 is TGTGCCAGCAGTTTATGGAACGGGAAAGCTTTCTTT. This chain links TRBV27 with TRBJ1-1; D gene unclear. V gave up 1 base and J gave up 9 bases, with 9 bases separating them. The CDR3 is made up of 12 amino acids. The germline gives CDR1 MNHEY, CDR2 SMNVEV (reference sequence).

The V call is TRBV2, the J call TRBJ2-2; D remains ambiguous. Germline V gene lookup returns CDR1 SNHLY and CDR2 FYNNEI. The CDR3 totals 14 residues. Trimming removed 0 bases from V and 5 bases from J, with 7 bases in between. CDR3 protein: CASSEAAKTGELFF. DNA for the CDR3: TGTGCCAGCAGTGAAGCAGCCAAAACCGGGGAGCTGTTTTTT. The whole variable domain, remainder taken from reference TRBV2 and TRBJ2-2, is EPEVTQTPSHQVTQMGQEVILRCVPISNHLYFYWYRQILGQKVEFLVSFYNNEISEKSEIFDDQFSVERPDGSNFTLKIRSTKLEDSAMYFCASSEAAKTGELFFGEGSRLTVL.

The CDR3 reads CASSLDGTSYEQYF. The CDR3 region has the DNA TGCGCCAGCAGCTTGGATGGGACCTCCTACGAGCAGTACTTC. V usage is TRBV5-1 and J usage is TRBJ2-7; D is perhaps TRBD1 or TRBD2 (5 bases each). Trimming took off 0 bases at V and 0 bases at J, with 7 bases between the two ends. The CDR3 is 14 amino acids. Germline V CDR1 and CDR2: SGHRS, YFSETQ. Full variable domain (remainder filled in from reference TRBV5-1 and TRBJ2-7): KAGVTQTPRYLIKTRGQQVTLSCSPISGHRSVSWYQQTPGQGLQFLFEYFSETQRNKGNFPGRFSGRQFSNSRSEMNVSTLELGDSALYLCASSLDGTSYEQYFGPGTRLTVT.

This sequence joins TRBV6-1 and TRBJ1-1; no definite D call. V gave up 6 bases and J gave up 3 bases, with 17 bases separating them. In germline, CDR1 is MNHNS, CDR2 SASEGT. The CDR3 sequence is 15 residues long. This CDR3 is CASRDPRVLDTEAFF. The CDR3 region has the DNA TGTGCCAGCAGGGATCCGAGGGTCCTCGACACTGAAGCTTTCTTT.

This clonotype was found a few times. This sequence joins TRBV7-8 and TRBJ2-1; possibly TRBD1 for D (5 bases). The V gene's germline CDR1 is SGHVS and CDR2 FQNEAQ. CDR3 length: 16 amino acids. V was shortened by 5 bases and J by 0 bases, with 14 bases between the two germline ends. The CDR3 reads CASSGDSPSSYNEQFF. For the CDR3, the DNA is TGTGCCAGCAGCGGCGACAGCCCCAGCTCCTACAATGAGCAGTTCTTC.

V and J are TRBV11-2 and TRBJ2-6; D possibly corresponds to TRBD1 (6 bases). CDR3 length: 18 residues. CDR1 and CDR2 from the germline V gene are SGHAT and FQNNGV. The V end lost 5 bases, the J end lost 0 bases, and 17 bases lay between the germline ends. The CDR3 coding sequence is TGTGCCAGCAGCCCCCTAGTGGGGGCGACCTCTGGGGCCAACGTCCTGACTTTC. Its protein product is CASSPLVGATSGANVLTF.

In this sample, this clonotype turned up a few times. The chain links TRBV20-1 to TRBJ2-7, with D perhaps matching TRBD1 (6 bases). The V gene lost 5 bases and the J gene lost 0 bases, with 14 bases spanning the gap. The CDR3 runs 14 residues. From germline, CDR1 is DFQATT and CDR2 SNEGSKA (reference sequence). The CDR3 loop reads CSAGTGQSSYEQYV. In nucleotides, the CDR3 is TGCAGTGCTGGCACGGGACAAAGCTCCTACGAGCAGTACGTC.

This clonotype came up a few times. The chain carries TRBV19 and TRBJ2-3; the D gene is possibly TRBD1 (5 bases). V lost 8 bases and J lost 6, with 21 bases in between. There are 15 residues in the CDR3. The V gene's germline CDR1 is LNHDA and CDR2 SQIVND (reference sequence). The CDR3 DNA reads TGTGCCAGTGAGTCCAGGACACGTCATGTGGATACGCAGTATTTT. The encoded protein is CASESRTRHVDTQYF.

The V and J genes are TRBV5-1 and TRBJ2-3; 15 nucleotides agree with TRBD2. CDR3 length: 16 residues. The trim removed 4 bases at V and 4 bases at J, leaving 4 bases unmatched. Per germline, CDR1 SGHRS and CDR2 YFSETQ. Written as DNA, the CDR3 is TGCGCCAGCAGCAGGACTAGCGGGGGGGCGGCAGATACGCAGTATTTT. Its translation is CASSRTSGGAADTQYF.

The chain uses TRBV20-1 and TRBJ2-1, with 8 bases lining up with TRBD2. There are 17 residues in the CDR3. Trimming took 4 bases from V and 9 from J; bases not matched to a gene: 20. Germline loops: CDR1 DFQATT, CDR2 SNEGSKA (reference sequence). CDR3 DNA: TGCAGTGCTAATCCAGCGGGAGTACGTCTTCGTGGCCGTGAGCAGTTCTTC. This sequence encodes CSANPAGVRLRGREQFF.

This clonotype has just a few counts. The CDR3 region is CATSRGWGSDGGELFF. CDR3 sequence (DNA): TGTGCCACCAGCCGGGGCTGGGGGTCCGATGGGGGGGAGCTGTTTTTT. The chain is built from TRBV15 and TRBJ2-2; D possibly uses TRBD1 or TRBD2 (5 bases each). CDR1 LNHNV and CDR2 YYDKDF come from the germline V gene (reference sequence). This CDR3 comprises 16 residues. Trimming cost V 5 bases and J 8 bases, with 21 bases left between them.

This rearrangement joins TRBV5-1 to TRBJ1-1; a weak D match, TRBD1 (5 bases). Trimming removed 3 bases from V and 1 base from J, with 10 bases in between. The CDR3 totals 14 residues. Germline V CDR1 and CDR2: SGHRS, YFSETQ. In nucleotides, the CDR3 is TGCGCCAGCAGCTCTAGGGGACGGAACACTGAAGCTTTCTTT. This sequence encodes CASSSRGRNTEAFF.

This chain joins TRBV5-1 and TRBJ2-1; D is unresolved. Trimming stripped 4 bases from V and 8 bases from J, with 13 bases between. This CDR3 contains 13 residues. CDR1 is SGHRS, CDR2 YFSETQ, per germline. The CDR3 loop reads CASSDLTTDEQFF. The CDR3 bases are TGCGCCAGCAGCGACCTTACTACGGATGAGCAGTTCTTC.

The chain employs TRBV4-1 and TRBJ2-1; TRBD1 or TRBD2 may be the D gene (5 bases each). Germline assignment: CDR1 MGHRA and CDR2 YSYEKL. This CDR3 is 14 amino acids long. V dropped 0 bases and J dropped 8 bases, with 11 bases sitting between them. CDR3 nucleotide sequence: TGCGCCAGCAGCCAAGATGCCGGGGCTTATGAGCAGTTCTTC. Translating gives CASSQDAGAYEQFF.

A few counts support this clonotype. The chain has TRBV28 and TRBJ1-3; 7 nucleotides match TRBD1. From germline, CDR1 is MDHEN and CDR2 SYDVKM. Trimming took 5 bases from V and 8 from J; bases not matched to a gene: 9. The CDR3 is 14 residues long. In DNA, the CDR3 is TGTGCCAGCAGTGAAAGGGGGCCCGTGGACACCATATATTTT. It codes for CASSERGPVDTIYF.

V and J are TRBV20-1 and TRBJ2-5; perhaps TRBD1 as D (6 bases). This CDR3 contains 13 residues. V was cut by 4 bases and J by 0 bases, with 9 bases left in between. Germline lookup yields CDR1 DFQATT and CDR2 SNEGSKA (reference sequence). CDR3 residues: CSAKDRYQETQYF. The CDR3 bases are TGCAGTGCTAAAGACAGGTACCAAGAGACCCAGTACTTC.

A few counts support this clonotype. The CDR3 loop is CASSYITGPSYNEQFF. DNA of the CDR3: TGTGCCAGCAGTTACATTACAGGGCCCTCCTACAATGAGCAGTTCTTC. The chain links TRBV6-5 to TRBJ2-1; D is perhaps TRBD1 (6 bases). CDR3 length: 16 residues. Trimming stripped 2 bases from V and 0 bases from J, with 11 bases between. Germline V gives CDR1 MNHEY, CDR2 SVGAGI.

This sequence joins TRBV27 and TRBJ2-1, with a tentative D call TRBD2 (6 bases). Germline loops: CDR1 MNHEY, CDR2 SMNVEV (reference sequence). V lost 2 bases, J lost 4 bases, and 12 bases lay in between. The length of the CDR3 is 15 residues. CDR3 amino acids: CASSLGGLVYNEQFF. CDR3 in DNA: TGTGCCAGCAGTTTAGGGGGACTCGTTTACAATGAGCAGTTCTTC.

This chain connects TRBV20-1 to TRBJ2-1; D is uncertain. The length of the CDR3 is 13 residues. The germline V gene encodes CDR1 DFQATT and CDR2 SNEGSKA (reference sequence). CDR3 bases: TGCAGCGAACGGCGGCCCCTTAACAATGAGCAGTTCTTC. Protein: CSERRPLNNEQFF.

This clonotype has just a few counts. V gene TRBV21-1 combines with J gene TRBJ2-7; TRBD2 was called by the table and not checked on the DNA. TRBV21-1 is recorded as a pseudogene. This CDR3 is built from 15 residues. The CDR3 reads CASSNKRGAAYEQYV. The CDR3 region has the DNA TGTGCCAGCAGCAACAAGCGGGGGGCCGCCTACGAGCAGTACGTC.

This clonotype was found a few times. The chain carries TRBV7-3 and TRBJ2-4, with D possibly being TRBD1 (6 bases). V was clipped by 1 base and J by 1 base, with 8 bases between them. The CDR3 totals 15 residues. Germline V gene sequence: CDR1 SGHTA, CDR2 FQGTGA. The CDR3 coding sequence is TGTGCCAGCAGCTTAAACAGGGCCGCCAAAAACATTCAGTACTTC. This codes for CASSLNRAAKNIQYF.

This clonotype was counted only a few times. The chain is built from TRBV12-3 or TRBV12-4 and TRBJ2-2; perhaps TRBD1 as D (5 bases). Trimming took 7 bases from V and 4 from J, leaving 10 bases between them. The CDR3 totals 13 residues. CDR3 region: CASKPGPTGELFF. CDR3 in DNA: TGTGCCAGCAAGCCAGGGCCCACCGGGGAGCTGTTTTTT.

V gene TRBV15 combines with J gene TRBJ2-3; D gene uncertain. Looked up from germline, CDR1 is LNHNV and CDR2 is YYDKDF (reference sequence). CDR3 size: 14 residues. V gave up 0 bases and J gave up 4 bases, with 8 bases separating them. CDR3 residues: CATSRDPASDTQYF. CDR3 bases: TGTGCCACCAGCAGAGATCCAGCCTCAGATACGCAGTATTTT.

The chain is built from TRBV7-6 and TRBJ2-2; 7 bases fit TRBD2. The CDR3 runs 16 residues. Trimming at V came to 2 bases and at J to 4 bases, leaving 7 bases not matched to a gene. Germline CDR1 reads SGHVS; CDR2 reads FNYEAQ. The chain's CDR3 is CASSLRGSGGTGELFF. The DNA for the CDR3 is TGTGCCAGCAGCTTACGCGGGAGCGGAGGCACCGGGGAGCTGTTTTTT.

Only a few counts were recorded for this clonotype. The genes are TRBV24-1 and TRBJ2-1; perhaps TRBD2 as D (5 bases). Germline V gives CDR1 KGHDR, CDR2 SFDVKD. Trimming pared 9 bases from V and 8 bases from J, leaving 13 bases between. The CDR3 is 12 residues long. The CDR3 nucleotides are TGTGCCACCGGGCCACGGGGTGATGAGCAGTTCTTC. Its translation is CATGPRGDEQFF.

This clonotype came up a few times. V usage is TRBV9 and J usage is TRBJ2-1; TRBD2 matches at 14 bases. V shed 5 bases, J shed 8 bases, and the junction held 9 bases outside the gene matches. CDR3 length: 16 amino acids. CDR1 and CDR2 from the germline V gene are SGDLS and YYNGEE. CDR3 region: CASRELSGLAGDEQFF. CDR3 in DNA: TGTGCCAGCAGAGAATTGTCGGGACTAGCGGGAGATGAGCAGTTCTTC. Using reference TRBV9 and TRBJ2-1 for the parts outside the CDR3, the full variable domain is DSGVTQTPKHLITATGQRVTLRCSPRSGDLSVYWYQQSLDQGLQFLIQYYNGEERAKGNILERFSAQQFPDLHSELNLSSLELGDSALYFCASRELSGLAGDEQFFGPGTRLTVL.

The V call is TRBV5-4, the J call TRBJ2-6; 8 bases align to TRBD1. The CDR3 runs to 20 residues. The V segment lost 0 bases and the J segment 2 bases; nucleotides outside the gene matches: 13. The germline V gene encodes CDR1 SGHNT and CDR2 YYREEE (reference sequence). CDR3 nucleotides: TGTGCCAGCAGCTTGGTAGGACCCGAGGCAGGGGGCGCTGGGGCCAACGTCCTGACTTTC. It translates to CASSLVGPEAGGAGANVLTF.